Included here is one T cell receptor beta chain sequence, with context. Its matching antigen is unknown. Next came a second PCR, run for about 7 to 12 cycles, which used a sample-barcoded 5' primer along with a J-beta primer mix. A template-switch adaptor that had 12 random nucleotides put a tag on each cDNA molecule. TCRdb reprocessed the 5' RACE reads via MiXCR and lists one record per CDR3 protein. The data contain more than 700,000 distinct CDR3 sequences, around half of them seen just once; the ten biggest clones take up around a sixth. The CDR3 contains 16 residues. Germline-derived CDR1 and CDR2 are MNHEY and SVGAGI. Germline trimming cut 6 bases from V and 4 bases from J; bases unmatched to any gene: 14. These data are taken from a study of blood T cells in healthy people across ages. Overall study findings and caveats: The diversity estimates, figures obtained from one million T cells, were considered underestimates. Per million T cells, TCR beta diversity dropped about linearly as age rose.

Sample donors were healthy Caucasian individuals that came from Russia, aged 6 to 90. The sequenced sample was blood. The receptor was derived from an elderly man in good health. The genes are TRBV6-5 and TRBJ1-2; TRBD1 agrees at 7 bases. The CDR3 region has the DNA TGTGCCAGCAGCCGCGTTTCGACAGGGAACTTCTATGGCTACACCTTC. Protein: CASSRVSTGNFYGYTF.